The entry that follows covers one T cell receptor (beta chain) sequence. Its antigen remains unidentified. Repertoires were generated with immunoSEQ multiplex PCR, while TCRdb's copy carries only in-frame clones and drops some. The sample consists of 56,000 or so clones, just over 85% of them appearing once. The data were obtained in a study of PD-L1 blockade in urothelial cancer. Looking at the study overall: Male sex and bladder-origin urothelial cancer characterized about 90% of the roughly 29 patients. T cell content in blood samples showed a median of about 140,000.

Overall study findings and caveats: Greater 3-week expansion of tumor-associated blood clones was recorded for durable-benefit patients.

The sequences come from PBMCs, collected around atezolizumab (anti-PD-L1) treatment. This receptor was taken from a middle-aged man with urothelial cancer.

The CDR3 bases are TGTGCCTGGAGTGTAAGGGAGGATCAGCCCCAGCATTTT. Protein sequence: CAWSVREDQPQHF. The rearrangement joins TRBV30 to TRBJ1-5; no clear D. Deletions cut 0 bases from V and 5 bases from J, with 8 bases between. The CDR3 contains 13 residues. The V gene's germline CDR1 is GTSNPN and CDR2 SVGIG (reference sequence).